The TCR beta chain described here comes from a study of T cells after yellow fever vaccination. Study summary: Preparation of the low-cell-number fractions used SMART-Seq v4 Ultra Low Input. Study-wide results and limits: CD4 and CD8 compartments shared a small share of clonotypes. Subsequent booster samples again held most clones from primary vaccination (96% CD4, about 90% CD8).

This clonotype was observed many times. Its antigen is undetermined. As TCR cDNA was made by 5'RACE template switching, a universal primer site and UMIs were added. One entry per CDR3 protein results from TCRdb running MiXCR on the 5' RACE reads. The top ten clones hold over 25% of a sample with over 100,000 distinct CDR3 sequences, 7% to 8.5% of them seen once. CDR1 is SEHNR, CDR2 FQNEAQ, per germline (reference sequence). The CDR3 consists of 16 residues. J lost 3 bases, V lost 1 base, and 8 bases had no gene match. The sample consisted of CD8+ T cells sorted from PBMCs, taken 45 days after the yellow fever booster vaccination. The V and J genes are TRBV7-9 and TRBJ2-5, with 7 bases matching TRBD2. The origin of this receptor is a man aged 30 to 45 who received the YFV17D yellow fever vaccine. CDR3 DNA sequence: TGTGCCAGCAGCTTAGGAACTAGCGTCGTTGAAGAGACCCAGTACTTC. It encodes CASSLGTSVVEETQYF.